What follows are 13 T cell receptor beta chains derived from one specimen sequenced in a study of blood T cell repertoires in COVID-19. Data came from immunoSEQ multiplex PCR; TCRdb stores just in-frame clones and leaves some out. The sample yields 350,000 to 450,000 clones, around 86% seen once. Sequenced material: PBMCs or T cells enriched from blood (not recorded which). The receptors were gathered from a woman aged 45-65 years who had recovered from COVID-19.

This clone has a single count. The V call is TRBV14, the J call TRBJ1-2, with no clear D. CDR1 is SGHDN, CDR2 FVKESK, per germline. The CDR3 covers 16 residues. Between the trimmed V and J ends, which lost 2 bases and 4 bases, there was a span of 17 bases. CDR3 DNA: TGTGCCAGCAGCCAACCGGGAAGCCCCAGAGTCTATGGCTACACCTTC. Amino acid sequence: CASSQPGSPRVYGYTF.

V and J are TRBV20-1 and TRBJ2-7, with 7 bases that match TRBD2. V was pared by 5 bases and J by 4 bases, with 2 bases of the junction left unmatched. Germline V gene sequence: CDR1 DFQATT, CDR2 SNEGSKA (reference sequence). This CDR3 is built from 11 residues. CDR3 region: CSARSGYEQYF. CDR3 coding DNA: TGCAGTGCTCGTAGCGGGTACGAGCAGTACTTC.

The gene calls are TRBV2 and TRBJ1-1; a weak D match, TRBD1 (6 bases). Germline CDR1 and CDR2: SNHLY and FYNNEI. V was pared by 6 bases and J by 5 bases, with 16 bases between. This CDR3 has 14 residues. The CDR3 nucleotides read TGTGCCAGCAGGGAACAGGGTGTTCCGACTGAAGCTTTCTTT. Translation gives CASREQGVPTEAFF.

This chain uses TRBV3-1 (or the pseudogene TRBV3-2) with TRBJ2-2, with D possibly being TRBD1 (6 bases). V lost 4 bases and J 3 bases, leaving 6 bases between the germline ends. Germline-derived CDR1 and CDR2 are LGHDT and YNNKEL (reference sequence). The CDR3 has 13 residues. The CDR3 coding sequence is TGTGCCAGCAGCCGGGGGCACACCGGGGAGCTGTTTTTT. Translated: CASSRGHTGELFF.

This chain connects TRBV15 to TRBJ1-5, with D maybe TRBD1 (5 bases). V lost 3 bases to trimming and J lost 0 bases, with 9 bases between them. The V gene's germline CDR1 is LNHNV and CDR2 YYDKDF (reference sequence). This CDR3 has 15 residues. CDR3 coding DNA: TGTGCCACCAGCAGGGCGGGGACTAGCAATCAGCCCCAGCATTTT. Translation gives CATSRAGTSNQPQHF. Full variable domain (missing parts from reference TRBV15 and TRBJ1-5): DAMVIQNPRYQVTQFGKPVTLSCSQTLNHNVMYWYQQKSSQAPKLLFHYYDKDFNNEADTPDNFQSRRPNTSFCFLDIRSPGLGDTAMYLCATSRAGTSNQPQHFGDGTRLSIL.

The genes are TRBV12-3 or TRBV12-4 and TRBJ1-4; D remains ambiguous. With 8 bases removed from V and 4 bases from J, the gap between germline ends came to 11 bases. The CDR3 is 13 amino acids. Here the CDR3 reads CASLDGSNEKLFF. The CDR3 DNA reads as TGTGCCAGCCTAGACGGAAGTAATGAAAAACTGTTTTTT.

The chain employs TRBV4-1 and TRBJ1-4; D is ambiguous. The germline V gene has CDR1 MGHRA and CDR2 YSYEKL. Trimming pared 0 bases from V and 8 bases from J, leaving 10 bases between. The CDR3 runs 14 residues. The CDR3 loop is CASSQDSVSEKLFF. CDR3 nucleotides: TGCGCCAGCAGCCAAGACTCGGTCTCGGAAAAACTGTTTTTT.

The CDR3 nucleotides read TGCGCCAGCAGCCTGGGGACAGGGGGCCGCAATGAGCAGTTCTTC. Translating it yields CASSLGTGGRNEQFF. The chain carries TRBV4-3 and TRBJ2-1; 12 bases match TRBD1. CDR3 size: 15 residues. From germline, CDR1 is LGHNA and CDR2 YSLEER. The trim removed 4 bases at V and 6 bases at J, leaving 4 bases unmatched.

The chain has TRBV7-8 and TRBJ2-3; 11 bases align to TRBD2. This CDR3 has 17 amino acids. The V gene's germline CDR1 is SGHVS and CDR2 FQNEAQ. The trim removed 0 bases at V and 4 bases at J, leaving 6 bases unmatched. The CDR3 sequence is CASSLAVTSGGSDTQYF. The CDR3 nucleotides read TGTGCCAGCAGCTTAGCGGTCACTAGCGGGGGCTCAGATACGCAGTATTTT.

This clone was counted once. The chain recombines TRBV6-5 with TRBJ2-5; a possible D gene is TRBD2 (5 bases). Germline V gene sequence: CDR1 MNHEY, CDR2 SVGAGI. The CDR3 extends over 11 amino acids. Deletions cut 4 bases from V and 8 bases from J, with 8 bases between. The CDR3, as DNA: TGTGCCAGCAGTTTAGGGAGTACCCAGTACTTC. It yields the protein CASSLGSTQYF.

The V and J genes are TRBV19 and TRBJ1-1, with 12 bases that match TRBD1. V shed 5 bases and J 0 bases; nucleotides not matched to a gene: 16. CDR1 is LNHDA and CDR2 is SQIVND in the germline V gene (reference sequence). The CDR3 sequence is 20 residues long. This CDR3 is CASSPRDRGLVGLMNTEAFF. DNA for the CDR3: TGTGCCAGTAGTCCGCGGGACAGGGGGCTCGTAGGTTTAATGAACACTGAAGCTTTCTTT. Full variable domain (missing parts from reference TRBV19 and TRBJ1-1): DGGITQSPKYLFRKEGQNVTLSCEQNLNHDAMYWYRQDPGQGLRLIYYSQIVNDFQKGDIAEGYSVSREKKESFPLTVTSAQKNPTAFYLCASSPRDRGLVGLMNTEAFFGQGTRLTVV.

This clone has only one observation. The rearrangement joins TRBV9 to TRBJ2-5; the match to TRBD2 covers 8 bases. The CDR3 has 16 residues. Germline V gives CDR1 SGDLS, CDR2 YYNGEE. J lost 5 bases, V lost 0 bases, and 9 bases had no gene match. The CDR3 coding sequence is TGTGCCAGCAGCGTAGCTAGTATAGCGGGACGGGAGACCCAGTACTTC. Its protein is CASSVASIAGRETQYF.

The rearrangement uses TRBV3-1 (or the pseudogene TRBV3-2) and TRBJ1-2, with 8 positions matching TRBD1. The CDR3 is 13 residues long. J was trimmed by 7 bases and V by 3 bases; bases with no gene match: 4. In germline, CDR1 is LGHDT, CDR2 YNNKEL (reference sequence). For the CDR3, the DNA is TGTGCCAGCAGCCATAGGACAGGGACTGGCTACACCTTC. This sequence encodes CASSHRTGTGYTF.